This T cell receptor beta chain derives from a study of cytomegalovirus exposure and HLA in healthy donors. Study in general: HLA-typed donors contributed approximately 86 million unique TCRs, which were held in an early data release. For the approximately 420 genotyped donors, more than 80% fell within the Caucasian-associated ancestry cluster. Broader study findings: Investigators reported over 150 TCR beta chains as tied to cytomegalovirus.

PCR employed 60 Vbeta and 13 Jbeta primers. The method was immunoSEQ multiplex PCR; TCRdb's version includes in-frame clones alone and lacks a portion of them. The sample lists 150,000 to 200,000 clones; roughly 80% were seen once. The V and J ends lost 0 bases and 2 bases, in that order; junction bases with no gene match: 2. CDR1 SGHRS and CDR2 YFSETQ come from the germline V gene. The CDR3 runs 16 residues. Whereas donors were nominally healthy upon sampling, unrecorded immune exposures were probable. To note about this clone: The antigen is not known.

This TCR was recovered from a human donor in good health. The chain uses TRBV5-1 and TRBJ2-1; 10 positions agree with TRBD1. Specimen: PBMCs. The CDR3 loop is CASSLGDRGAYNEQFF. The CDR3 bases are TGCGCCAGCAGCTTGGGGGACAGGGGAGCCTACAATGAGCAGTTCTTC.